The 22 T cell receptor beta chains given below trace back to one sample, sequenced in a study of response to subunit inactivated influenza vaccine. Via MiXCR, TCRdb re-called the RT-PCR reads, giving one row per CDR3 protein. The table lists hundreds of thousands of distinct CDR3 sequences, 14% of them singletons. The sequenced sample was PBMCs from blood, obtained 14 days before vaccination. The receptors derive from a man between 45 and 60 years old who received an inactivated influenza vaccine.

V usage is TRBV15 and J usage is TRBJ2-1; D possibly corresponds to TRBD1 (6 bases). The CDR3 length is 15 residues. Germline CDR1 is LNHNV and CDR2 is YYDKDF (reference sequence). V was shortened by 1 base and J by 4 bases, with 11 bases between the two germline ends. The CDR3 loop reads CATSRGGRAYNEQFF. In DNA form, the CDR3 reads TGTGCCACCAGCAGAGGGGGGCGGGCTTACAATGAGCAGTTCTTC.

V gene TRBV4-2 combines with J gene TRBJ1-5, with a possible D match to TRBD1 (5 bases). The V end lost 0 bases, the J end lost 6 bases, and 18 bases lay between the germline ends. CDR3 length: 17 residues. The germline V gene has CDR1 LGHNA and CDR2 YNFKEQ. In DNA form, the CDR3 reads TGTGCCAGCAGCCAAGATGCTGGGGGGAGGCCAGCTCAGCCCCAGCATTTT. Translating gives CASSQDAGGRPAQPQHF.

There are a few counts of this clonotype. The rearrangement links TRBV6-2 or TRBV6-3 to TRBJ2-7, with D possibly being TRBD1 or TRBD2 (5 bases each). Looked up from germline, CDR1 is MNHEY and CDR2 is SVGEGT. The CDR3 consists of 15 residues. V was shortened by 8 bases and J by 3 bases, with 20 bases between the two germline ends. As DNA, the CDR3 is TGTGCCAGCTCCCCTCGTCGGGACGGAATCTACGAGCAGTACTTC. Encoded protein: CASSPRRDGIYEQYF.

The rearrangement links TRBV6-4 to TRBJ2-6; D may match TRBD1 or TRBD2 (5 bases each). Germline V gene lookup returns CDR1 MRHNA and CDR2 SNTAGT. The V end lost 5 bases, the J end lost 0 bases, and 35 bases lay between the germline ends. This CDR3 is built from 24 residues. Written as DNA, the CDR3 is TGTGCCAGCAGTAGGGGTTGGGCCTTTGAGGGCGGTTCGGAGCAATTCTCTGGGGCCAACGTCCTGACTTTC. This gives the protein CASSRGWAFEGGSEQFSGANVLTF.

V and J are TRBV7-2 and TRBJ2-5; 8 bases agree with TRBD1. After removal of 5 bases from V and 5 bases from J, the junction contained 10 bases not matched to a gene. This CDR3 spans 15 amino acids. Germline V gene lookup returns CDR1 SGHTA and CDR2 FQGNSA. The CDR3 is CASSPRTGIEETQYF. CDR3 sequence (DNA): TGTGCCAGCAGCCCCCGGACAGGGATTGAGGAGACCCAGTACTTC.

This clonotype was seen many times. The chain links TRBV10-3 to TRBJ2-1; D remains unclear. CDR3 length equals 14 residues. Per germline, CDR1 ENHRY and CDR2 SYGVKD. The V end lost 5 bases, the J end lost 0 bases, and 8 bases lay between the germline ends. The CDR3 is CAISWKGSYNEQFF. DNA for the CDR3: TGTGCCATCAGTTGGAAGGGCTCCTACAATGAGCAGTTCTTC.

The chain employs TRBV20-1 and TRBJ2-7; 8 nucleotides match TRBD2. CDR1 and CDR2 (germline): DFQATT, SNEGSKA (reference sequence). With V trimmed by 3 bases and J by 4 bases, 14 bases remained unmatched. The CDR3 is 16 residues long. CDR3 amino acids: CSARESLGLGLYEQYF. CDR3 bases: TGCAGTGCTAGGGAAAGCCTGGGACTAGGCCTGTACGAGCAGTACTTC.

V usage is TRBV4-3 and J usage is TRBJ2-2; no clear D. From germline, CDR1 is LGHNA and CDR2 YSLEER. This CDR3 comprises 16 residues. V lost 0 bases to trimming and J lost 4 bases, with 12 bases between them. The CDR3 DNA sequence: TGCGCCAGCAGCCAAGATGGTTCGGCGCTCACCGGGGAGCTGTTTTTT. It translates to CASSQDGSALTGELFF.

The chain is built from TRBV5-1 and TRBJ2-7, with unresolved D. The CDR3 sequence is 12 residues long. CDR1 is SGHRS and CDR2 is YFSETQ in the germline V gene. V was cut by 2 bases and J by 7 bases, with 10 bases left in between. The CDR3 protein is CASSFSGPEQYF. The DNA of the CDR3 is TGCGCCAGCAGCTTTTCGGGTCCGGAGCAGTACTTC.

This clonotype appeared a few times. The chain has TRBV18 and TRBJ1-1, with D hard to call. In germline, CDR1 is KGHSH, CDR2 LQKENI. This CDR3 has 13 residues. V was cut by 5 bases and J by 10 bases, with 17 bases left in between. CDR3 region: CASSIRTPSGAFF. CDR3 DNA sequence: TGTGCCAGCTCAATCCGGACGCCCTCGGGAGCTTTCTTT. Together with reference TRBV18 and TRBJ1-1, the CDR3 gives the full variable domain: NAGVMQNPRHLVRRRGQEARLRCSPMKGHSHVYWYRQLPEEGLKFMVYLQKENIIDESGMPKERFSAEFPKEGPSILRIQQVVRGDSAAYFCASSIRTPSGAFFGQGTRLTVV.

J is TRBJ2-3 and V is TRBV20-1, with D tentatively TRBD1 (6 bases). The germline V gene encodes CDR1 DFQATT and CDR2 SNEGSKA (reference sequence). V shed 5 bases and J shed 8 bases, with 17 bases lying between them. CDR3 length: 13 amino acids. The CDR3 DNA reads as TGCAGTGCTGCAGACGGGACAATATTTACGCAGTATTTT. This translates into CSAADGTIFTQYF.

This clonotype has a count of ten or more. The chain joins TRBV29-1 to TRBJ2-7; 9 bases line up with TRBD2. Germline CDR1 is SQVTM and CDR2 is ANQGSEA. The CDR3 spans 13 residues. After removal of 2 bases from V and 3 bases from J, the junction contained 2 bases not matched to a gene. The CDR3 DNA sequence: TGCAGCGTTGAACTAGCGGGGTACTACGAGCAGTACTTC. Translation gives CSVELAGYYEQYF.

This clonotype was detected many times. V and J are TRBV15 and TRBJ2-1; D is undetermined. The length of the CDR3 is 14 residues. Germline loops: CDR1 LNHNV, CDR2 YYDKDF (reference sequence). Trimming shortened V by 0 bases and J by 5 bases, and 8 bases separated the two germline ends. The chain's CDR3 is CATSRDLKDNEQFF. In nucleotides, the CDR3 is TGTGCCACCAGCAGAGATTTGAAGGACAATGAGCAGTTCTTC. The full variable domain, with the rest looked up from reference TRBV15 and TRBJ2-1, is DAMVIQNPRYQVTQFGKPVTLSCSQTLNHNVMYWYQQKSSQAPKLLFHYYDKDFNNEADTPDNFQSRRPNTSFCFLDIRSPGLGDTAMYLCATSRDLKDNEQFFGPGTRLTVL.

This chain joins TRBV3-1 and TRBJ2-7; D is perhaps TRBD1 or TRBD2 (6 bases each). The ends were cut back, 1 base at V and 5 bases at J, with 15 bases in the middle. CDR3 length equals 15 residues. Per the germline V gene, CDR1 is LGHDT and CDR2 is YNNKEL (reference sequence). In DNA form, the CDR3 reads TGTGCCAGCAGCCAAGGGGCCGGGGGCTTCCACGAGCAGTACTTC. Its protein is CASSQGAGGFHEQYF.

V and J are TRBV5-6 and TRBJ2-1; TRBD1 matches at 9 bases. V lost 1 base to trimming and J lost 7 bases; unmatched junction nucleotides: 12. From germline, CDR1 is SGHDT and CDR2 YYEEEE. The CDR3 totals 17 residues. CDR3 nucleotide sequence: TGTGCCAGCAGCTTGTACTTTACAGGGGGCGTGATGAATGAGCAGTTCTTC. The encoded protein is CASSLYFTGGVMNEQFF.

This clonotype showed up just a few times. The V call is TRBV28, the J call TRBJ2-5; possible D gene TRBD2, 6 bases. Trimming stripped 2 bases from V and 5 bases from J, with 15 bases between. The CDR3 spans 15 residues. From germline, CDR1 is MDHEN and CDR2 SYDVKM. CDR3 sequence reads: CASSLAGSGAETQYF. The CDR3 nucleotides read TGTGCCAGCAGTTTAGCGGGATCCGGAGCGGAGACCCAGTACTTC.

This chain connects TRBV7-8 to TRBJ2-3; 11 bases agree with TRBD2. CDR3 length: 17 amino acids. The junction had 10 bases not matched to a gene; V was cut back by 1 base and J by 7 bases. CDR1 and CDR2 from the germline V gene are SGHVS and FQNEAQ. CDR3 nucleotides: TGTGCCAGCAGCTTAGAGGTCTTAGCGGGAGGGCCTTATACGCAGTATTTT. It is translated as CASSLEVLAGGPYTQYF.

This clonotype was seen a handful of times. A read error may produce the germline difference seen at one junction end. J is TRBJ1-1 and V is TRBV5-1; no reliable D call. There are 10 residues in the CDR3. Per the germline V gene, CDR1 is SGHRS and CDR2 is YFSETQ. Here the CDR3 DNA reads TGCGCCAGCAGACGCGAGCCCTATTCTTGG. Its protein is CASRREPYSW.

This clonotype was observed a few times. The CDR3 reads CATSRVGRGGYNEQFF. CDR3 nucleotides: TGTGCCACCAGCAGAGTAGGCAGGGGAGGTTACAATGAGCAGTTCTTC. J is TRBJ2-1 and V is TRBV15; perhaps D is TRBD1 or TRBD2 (6 bases each). CDR1 and CDR2 from the germline V gene are LNHNV and YYDKDF (reference sequence). V was pared by 1 base and J by 4 bases, with 14 bases between. The CDR3 contains 16 residues. Complete variable domain (other parts from reference TRBV15 and TRBJ2-1): DAMVIQNPRYQVTQFGKPVTLSCSQTLNHNVMYWYQQKSSQAPKLLFHYYDKDFNNEADTPDNFQSRRPNTSFCFLDIRSPGLGDTAMYLCATSRVGRGGYNEQFFGPGTRLTVL.

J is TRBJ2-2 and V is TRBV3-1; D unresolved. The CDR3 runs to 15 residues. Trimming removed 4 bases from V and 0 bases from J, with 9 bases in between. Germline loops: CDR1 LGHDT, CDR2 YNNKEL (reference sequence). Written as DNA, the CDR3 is TGTGCCAGCAGCCCTTCTACCACGAACACCGGGGAGCTGTTTTTT. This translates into CASSPSTTNTGELFF.

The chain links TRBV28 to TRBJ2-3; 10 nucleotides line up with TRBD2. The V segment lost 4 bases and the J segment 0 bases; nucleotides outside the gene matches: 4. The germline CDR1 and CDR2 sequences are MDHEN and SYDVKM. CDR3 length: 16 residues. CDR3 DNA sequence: TGTGCCAGCAGTTCTCCTAGCGGGGGTAGCACAGATACGCAGTATTTT. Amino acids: CASSSPSGGSTDTQYF.

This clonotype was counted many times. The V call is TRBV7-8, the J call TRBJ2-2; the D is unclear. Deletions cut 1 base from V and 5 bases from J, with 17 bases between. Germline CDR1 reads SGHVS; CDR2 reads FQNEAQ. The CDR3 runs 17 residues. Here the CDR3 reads CASSLVSTPAETGELFF. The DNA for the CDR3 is TGTGCCAGCAGCTTAGTATCGACACCCGCTGAGACCGGGGAGCTGTTTTTT.